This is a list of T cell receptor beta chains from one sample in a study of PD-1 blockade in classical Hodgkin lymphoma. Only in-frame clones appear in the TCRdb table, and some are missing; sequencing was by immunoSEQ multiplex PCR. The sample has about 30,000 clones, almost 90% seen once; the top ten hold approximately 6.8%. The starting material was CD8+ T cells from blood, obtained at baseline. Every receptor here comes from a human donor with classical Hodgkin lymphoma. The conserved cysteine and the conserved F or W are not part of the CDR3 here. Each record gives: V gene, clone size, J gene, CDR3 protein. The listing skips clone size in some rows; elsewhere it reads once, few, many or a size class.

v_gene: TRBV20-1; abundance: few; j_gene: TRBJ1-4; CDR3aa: SANSEKLF
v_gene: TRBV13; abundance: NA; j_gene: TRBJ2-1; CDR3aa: ASSLWGSHEQF
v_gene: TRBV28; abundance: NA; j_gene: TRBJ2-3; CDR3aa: ASSSGVRSTDTQY
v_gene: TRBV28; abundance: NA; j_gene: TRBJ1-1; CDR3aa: ASAWAVGATEAF
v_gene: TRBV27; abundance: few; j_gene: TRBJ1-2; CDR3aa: ASSLFAGAGYT
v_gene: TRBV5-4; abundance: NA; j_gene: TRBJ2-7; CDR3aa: ASLRPNTYEQY
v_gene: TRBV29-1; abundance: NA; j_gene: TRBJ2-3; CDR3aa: SVASGSEADTQY
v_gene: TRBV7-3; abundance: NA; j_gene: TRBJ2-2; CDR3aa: ASSLTAGGRFTGELF
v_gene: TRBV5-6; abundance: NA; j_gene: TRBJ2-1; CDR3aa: ASSLVTGGNEQF
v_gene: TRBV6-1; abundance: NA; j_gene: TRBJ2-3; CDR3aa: ASSEAVAGLQSDTQY
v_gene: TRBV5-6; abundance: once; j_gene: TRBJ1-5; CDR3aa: ASSLAGTGMGNQPQH
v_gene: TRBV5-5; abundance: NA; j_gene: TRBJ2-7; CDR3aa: ASSSRLDLYYEQY
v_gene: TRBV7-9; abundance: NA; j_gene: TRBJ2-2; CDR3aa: ASSFDRELF
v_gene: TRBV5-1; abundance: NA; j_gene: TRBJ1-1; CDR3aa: ASSSEGGWTEAF
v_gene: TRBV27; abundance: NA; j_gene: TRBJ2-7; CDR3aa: ASSLAGWGEQY
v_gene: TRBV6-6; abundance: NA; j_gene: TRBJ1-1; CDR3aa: ATYGPRIEAF
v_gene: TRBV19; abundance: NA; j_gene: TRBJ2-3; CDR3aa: ASSIRAGRPKGDTQY
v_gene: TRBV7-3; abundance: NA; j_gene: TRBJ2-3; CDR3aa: ASSLSNRGRADTQY
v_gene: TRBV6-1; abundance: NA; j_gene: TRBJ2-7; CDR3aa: AGGAYEQY
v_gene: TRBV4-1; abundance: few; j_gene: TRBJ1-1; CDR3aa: ASSQANKLEAF
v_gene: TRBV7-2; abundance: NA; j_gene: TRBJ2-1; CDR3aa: ASSRNLGKGIEQF
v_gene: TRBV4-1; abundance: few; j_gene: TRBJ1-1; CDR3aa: ASLTGTGGMNTEAF
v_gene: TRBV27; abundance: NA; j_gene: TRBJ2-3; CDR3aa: ASSLGTTWPTDTQY
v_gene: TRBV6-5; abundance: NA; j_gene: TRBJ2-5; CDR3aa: ASGLGTSGLETQY
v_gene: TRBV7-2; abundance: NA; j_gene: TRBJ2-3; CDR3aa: ASSSARTDTQY
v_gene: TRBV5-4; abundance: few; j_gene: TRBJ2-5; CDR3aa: ASSLPHSVTQY
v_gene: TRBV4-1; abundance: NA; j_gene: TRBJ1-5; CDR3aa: ASSLEGDQPQH
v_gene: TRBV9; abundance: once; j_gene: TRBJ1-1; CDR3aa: ASSVSGALNTEAF
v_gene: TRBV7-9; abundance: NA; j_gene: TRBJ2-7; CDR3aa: ASSIQGSSYEQY
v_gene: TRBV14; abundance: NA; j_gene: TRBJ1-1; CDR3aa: ASSRRGGNTEAF
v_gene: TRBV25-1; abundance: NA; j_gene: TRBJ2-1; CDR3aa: ASSRAGARNEQF
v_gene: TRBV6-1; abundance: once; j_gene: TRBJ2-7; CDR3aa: ASKPGLAASYEQY
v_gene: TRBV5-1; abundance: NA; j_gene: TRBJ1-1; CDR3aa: ASSLVRDTEAF
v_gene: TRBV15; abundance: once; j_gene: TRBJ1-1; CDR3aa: ATSSLKTGEAF
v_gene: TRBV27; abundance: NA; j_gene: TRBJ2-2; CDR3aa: ASRGNTGELF
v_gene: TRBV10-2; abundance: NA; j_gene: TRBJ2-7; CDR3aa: ASSESYEQY
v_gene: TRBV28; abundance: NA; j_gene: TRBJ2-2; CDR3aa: ASTTDATGTGELF
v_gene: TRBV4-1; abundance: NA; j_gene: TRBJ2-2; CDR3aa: ASSQRQTNTGELF
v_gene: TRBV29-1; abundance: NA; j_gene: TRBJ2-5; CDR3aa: SVECFGIGEGETQY
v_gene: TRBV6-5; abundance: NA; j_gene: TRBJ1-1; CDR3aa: ASSAGTGATEAF
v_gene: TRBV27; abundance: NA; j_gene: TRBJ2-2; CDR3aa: ASSLRSIASSNTGELF
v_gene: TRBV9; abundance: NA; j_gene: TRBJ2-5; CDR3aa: ASTAQDWGTQY
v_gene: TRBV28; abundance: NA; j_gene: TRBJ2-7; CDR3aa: ASSYSLAGIYEQY
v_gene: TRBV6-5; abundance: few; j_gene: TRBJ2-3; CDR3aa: ASSYSAGRTDTQY
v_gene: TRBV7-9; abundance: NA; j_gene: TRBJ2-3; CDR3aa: ASSSRMGSTDTQY
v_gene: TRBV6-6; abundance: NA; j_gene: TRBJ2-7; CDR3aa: ASSYSIAGGGEQY
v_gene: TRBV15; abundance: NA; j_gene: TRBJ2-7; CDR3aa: ATSTNSEQY
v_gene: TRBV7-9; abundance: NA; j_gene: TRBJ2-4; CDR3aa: ASSLRNPGQQNIQY
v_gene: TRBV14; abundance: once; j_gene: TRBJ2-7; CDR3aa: ASSQDVSGGSYEQY
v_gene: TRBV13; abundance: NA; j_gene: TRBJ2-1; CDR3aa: ASSRETHNEQF
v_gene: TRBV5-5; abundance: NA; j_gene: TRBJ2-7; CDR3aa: ASSQDNYYEQY
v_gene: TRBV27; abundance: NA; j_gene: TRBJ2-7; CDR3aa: ASSWREGVSYEQY
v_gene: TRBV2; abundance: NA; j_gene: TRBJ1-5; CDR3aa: ASSDSDRRNQPQH
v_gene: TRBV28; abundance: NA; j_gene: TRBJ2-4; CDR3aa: ASSGPNLAKNIQY
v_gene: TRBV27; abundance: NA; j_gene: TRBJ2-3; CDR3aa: ASTPSGRGGGTDTQY
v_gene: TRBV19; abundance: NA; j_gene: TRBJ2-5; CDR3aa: ASSMAGQGAGETQY
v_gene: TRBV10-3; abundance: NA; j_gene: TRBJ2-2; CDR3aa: AISRTDSSAGELF
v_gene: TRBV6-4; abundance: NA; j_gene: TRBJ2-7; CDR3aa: ASRGRDSPFYEQY
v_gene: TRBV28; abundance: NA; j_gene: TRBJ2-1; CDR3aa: ASRPSVAYNEQF